This entry lists 3 T cell receptor beta chains sequenced from one sample in a study of blood T cell repertoires in COVID-19. Some clones are missing from TCRdb's copy, which holds only in-frame ones; the method was immunoSEQ multiplex PCR. In the table there are fewer than 400,000 clones, 90% of which are singletons. The sequenced material came from PBMCs or T cells enriched from blood (not recorded which). These receptor sequences come from a woman in her 30s who had been exposed to COVID-19.

The chain links TRBV19 to TRBJ1-1, with 7 nucleotides matching TRBD1. Germline trimming cut 5 bases from V and 1 base from J; bases unmatched to any gene: 4. Germline loops: CDR1 LNHDA, CDR2 SQIVND (reference sequence). The CDR3 runs to 14 residues. The CDR3 is CASSPRQGNTEAFF. Written as DNA, the CDR3 is TGTGCCAGTAGTCCTAGACAGGGGAACACTGAAGCTTTCTTT.

The V gene is TRBV6-5, the J gene TRBJ2-7, with D tentatively TRBD1 (5 bases). This CDR3 has 15 residues. Germline V gene lookup returns CDR1 MNHEY and CDR2 SVGAGI. The V end lost 0 bases, the J end lost 2 bases, and 11 bases lay between the germline ends. CDR3 sequence reads: CASSYSLRGTYEQYF. The CDR3 DNA is TGTGCCAGCAGTTACTCGTTAAGGGGTACCTACGAGCAGTACTTC.

The rearrangement links TRBV7-2 to TRBJ2-7; 9 bases map to TRBD2. J was trimmed by 0 bases and V by 3 bases; bases with no gene match: 3. This CDR3 region has 15 residues. CDR1 is SGHTA, CDR2 FQGNSA, per germline. CDR3 sequence: CASSFEAGGSYEQYF. CDR3 DNA: TGTGCCAGCAGCTTCGAAGCGGGGGGCTCCTACGAGCAGTACTTC. Using reference TRBV7-2 and TRBJ2-7 for the parts outside the CDR3, the full variable domain is GAGVSQSPSNKVTEKGKDVELRCDPISGHTALYWYRQSLGQGLEFLIYFQGNSAPDKSGLPSDRFSAERTGGSVSTLTIQRTQQEDSAVYLCASSFEAGGSYEQYFGPGTRLTVT.